A single sample is the source of the 8 T cell receptor beta chains below, sequenced in a study of blood T cell repertoires in COVID-19. Produced via immunoSEQ multiplex PCR; TCRdb's table is partial and in-frame only. The table records 68,000 or so clones, about 80% of them present only once. What was sequenced was peripheral blood. The receptors originated from a human donor in a cohort sampled during active COVID-19.

This chain joins TRBV4-1 and TRBJ2-1; 14 positions match TRBD2. The germline gives CDR1 MGHRA, CDR2 YSYEKL. Trimming took 4 bases from V and 0 from J; bases not matched to a gene: 5. This CDR3 region has 18 residues. CDR3 DNA: TGCGCCAGCAGCCGAGGACTAGCGGGAGGCGTCTCCTACAATGAGCAGTTCTTC. This sequence encodes CASSRGLAGGVSYNEQFF.

The rearrangement uses TRBV7-3 and TRBJ1-1; 9 bases agree with TRBD1. CDR1 is SGHTA, CDR2 FQGTGA, per germline. The CDR3 sequence is 15 residues long. With 2 bases clipped from V and 2 bases from J, the junction kept 3 bases outside the gene matches. CDR3 coding DNA: TGTGCCAGCAGCTTACAGACAGGGGGAAACACTGAAGCTTTCTTT. As protein: CASSLQTGGNTEAFF.

This sequence joins TRBV5-8 and TRBJ1-5; D is ambiguous. The CDR3 loop spans 16 amino acids. V was shortened by 3 bases and J by 0 bases, with 13 bases between the two germline ends. Per the germline V gene, CDR1 is SGHTS and CDR2 is YDEGEE. The CDR3 loop is CASSSSEGVSNQPQHF. The CDR3 DNA sequence: TGTGCCAGCAGCTCCTCAGAGGGAGTTAGCAATCAGCCCCAGCATTTT.

This chain connects TRBV7-9 to TRBJ1-4, with D uncertain. V was cut by 2 bases and J by 11 bases, with 9 bases left in between. Germline V lookup: CDR1 SEHNR, CDR2 FQNEAQ (reference sequence). CDR3 length: 12 amino acids. For the CDR3, the DNA is TGTGCCAGCAGCTTAAGCACCGAGAAACTGTTTTTT. It is translated as CASSLSTEKLFF.

This clone turned up a few times. V is TRBV7-9 and J is TRBJ2-7; 7 nucleotides match TRBD2. From germline, CDR1 is SEHNR and CDR2 FQNEAQ (reference sequence). CDR3 length: 12 amino acids. V trimming: 5 bases; J trimming: 5 bases; junction bases outside the gene matches: 3. The CDR3 DNA reads as TGTGCCAGCAGCACCGGGGGGAACGAGCAGTACTTC. Translation: CASSTGGNEQYF.

The J gene is TRBJ1-5, the V gene TRBV5-1, with 9 bases identical to TRBD1. Trimming at V came to 4 bases and at J to 5 bases, leaving 4 bases not matched to a gene. The CDR3 is made up of 14 amino acids. Germline loops: CDR1 SGHRS, CDR2 YFSETQ. The CDR3 reads CASSPWTGDQPQHF. In DNA form, the CDR3 reads TGCGCCAGCAGCCCTTGGACAGGGGATCAGCCCCAGCATTTT. Full variable domain (outside the CDR3, taken from reference TRBV5-1 and TRBJ1-5): KAGVTQTPRYLIKTRGQQVTLSCSPISGHRSVSWYQQTPGQGLQFLFEYFSETQRNKGNFPGRFSGRQFSNSRSEMNVSTLELGDSALYLCASSPWTGDQPQHFGDGTRLSIL.

This chain links TRBV20-1 with TRBJ2-1, with D uncertain. The germline V gene encodes CDR1 DFQATT and CDR2 SNEGSKA (reference sequence). The CDR3 has 10 amino acids. V shed 6 bases and J shed 9 bases, with 9 bases lying between them. CDR3 DNA: TGCAGTGCGTATCAGGTTGAGCAGTTCTTC. This codes for CSAYQVEQFF.

This clone showed up many times. The V call is TRBV7-6, the J call TRBJ2-7; tentatively, D is TRBD2 (5 bases). V dropped 2 bases and J dropped 5 bases, with 13 bases sitting between them. Germline V gives CDR1 SGHVS, CDR2 FNYEAQ. There are 14 residues in the CDR3. In DNA form, the CDR3 reads TGTGCCAGCAGCTTAACGGGAAGCCCCCACGAGCAGTACTTC. Encoded protein: CASSLTGSPHEQYF.